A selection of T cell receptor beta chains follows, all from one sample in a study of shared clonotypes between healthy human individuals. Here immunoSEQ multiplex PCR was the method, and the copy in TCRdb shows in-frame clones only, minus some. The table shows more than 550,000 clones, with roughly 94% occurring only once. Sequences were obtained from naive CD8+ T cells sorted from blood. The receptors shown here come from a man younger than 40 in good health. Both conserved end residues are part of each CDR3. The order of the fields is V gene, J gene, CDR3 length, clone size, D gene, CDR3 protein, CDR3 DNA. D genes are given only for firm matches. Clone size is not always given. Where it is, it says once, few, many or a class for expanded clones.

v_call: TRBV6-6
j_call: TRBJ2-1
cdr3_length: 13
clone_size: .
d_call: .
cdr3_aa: CASKSRVYNEQFF
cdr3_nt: TGTGCCAGCAAGTCTAGGGTCTACAATGAGCAGTTCTTC

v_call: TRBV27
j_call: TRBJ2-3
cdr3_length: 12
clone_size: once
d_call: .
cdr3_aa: CASSSGTDTQYF
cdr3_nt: TGTGCCAGCAGTTCTGGCACAGATACGCAGTATTTT

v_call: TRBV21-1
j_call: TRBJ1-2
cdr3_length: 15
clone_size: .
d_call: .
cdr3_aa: CASSKNCGTAYGYTF
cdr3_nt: TGTGCCAGCAGCAAAAATTGTGGGACAGCTTATGGCTACACCTTC

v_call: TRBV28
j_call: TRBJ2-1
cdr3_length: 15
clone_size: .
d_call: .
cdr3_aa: CASSLGGNSYNEQFF
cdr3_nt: TGTGCCAGCTCCCTAGGGGGGAACTCCTACAATGAGCAGTTCTTC

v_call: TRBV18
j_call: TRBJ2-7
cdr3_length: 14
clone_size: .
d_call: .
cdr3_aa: CASSPRAPSYEQYF
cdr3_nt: TGTGCCAGCTCACCACGGGCACCTTCCTACGAGCAGTACTTC

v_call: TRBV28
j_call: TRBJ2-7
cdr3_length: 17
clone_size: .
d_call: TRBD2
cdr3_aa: CASSPIGRGRIPYEQYF
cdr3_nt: TGTGCCAGCAGCCCCATAGGACGCGGGAGGATTCCCTACGAGCAGTACTTC

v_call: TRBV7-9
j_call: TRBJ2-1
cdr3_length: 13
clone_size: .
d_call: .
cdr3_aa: CASSLGHNNEQFF
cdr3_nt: TGTGCCAGCAGCTTAGGACACAACAATGAGCAGTTCTTC

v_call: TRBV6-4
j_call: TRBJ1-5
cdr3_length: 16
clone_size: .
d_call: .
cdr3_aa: CASSDKQGGSNQPQHF
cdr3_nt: TGTGCCAGCAGCGATAAACAGGGAGGCTCCAATCAGCCCCAGCATTTT

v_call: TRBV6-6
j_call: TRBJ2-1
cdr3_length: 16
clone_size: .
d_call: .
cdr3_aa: CASSYSTEASYNEQFF
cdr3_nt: TGTGCCAGCAGTTACTCAACAGAGGCCTCCTACAATGAGCAGTTCTTC

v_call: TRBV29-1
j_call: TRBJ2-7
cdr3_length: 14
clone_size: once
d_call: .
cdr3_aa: CSVSGGELMYEQYF
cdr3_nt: TGCAGCGTTTCAGGCGGGGAGTTGATGTACGAGCAGTACTTC

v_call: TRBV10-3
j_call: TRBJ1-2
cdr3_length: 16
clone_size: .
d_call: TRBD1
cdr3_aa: CAITSGQGPSIYGYTF
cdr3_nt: TGTGCCATCACTTCGGGACAGGGGCCTTCCATTTATGGCTACACCTTC

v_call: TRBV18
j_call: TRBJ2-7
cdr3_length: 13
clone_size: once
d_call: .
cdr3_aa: CASSPPTAYEQYF
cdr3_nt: TGTGCCAGCTCACCACCCACGGCCTACGAGCAGTACTTC

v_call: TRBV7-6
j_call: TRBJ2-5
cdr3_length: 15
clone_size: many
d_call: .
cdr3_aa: CASTESKGLPETQYF
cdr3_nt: TGTGCCAGCACCGAGAGCAAAGGGTTGCCAGAGACCCAGTACTTC

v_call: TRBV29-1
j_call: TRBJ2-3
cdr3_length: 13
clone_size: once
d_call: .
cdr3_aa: CSVENSLTDTQYF
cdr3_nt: TGCAGCGTTGAGAACAGTCTGACAGATACGCAGTATTTT

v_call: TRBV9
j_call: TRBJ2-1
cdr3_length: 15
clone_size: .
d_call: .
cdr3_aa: CASGTPLAGRNEQFF
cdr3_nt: TGTGCCAGCGGGACTCCACTGGCCGGGCGCAATGAGCAGTTCTTC

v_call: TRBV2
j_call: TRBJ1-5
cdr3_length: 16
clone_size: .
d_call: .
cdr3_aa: CASRVTGDHSNQPQHF
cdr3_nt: TGTGCCAGCAGGGTCACAGGAGACCATAGCAATCAGCCCCAGCATTTT

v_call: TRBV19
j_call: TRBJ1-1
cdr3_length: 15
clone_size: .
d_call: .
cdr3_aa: CASSIFGAMNTEAFF
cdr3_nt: TGTGCCAGTAGTATTTTTGGAGCTATGAACACTGAAGCTTTCTTT

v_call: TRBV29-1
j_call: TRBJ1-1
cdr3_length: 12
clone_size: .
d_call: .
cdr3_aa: CSAGTDHTEAFF
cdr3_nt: TGCAGCGCCGGAACCGACCACACTGAAGCTTTCTTT